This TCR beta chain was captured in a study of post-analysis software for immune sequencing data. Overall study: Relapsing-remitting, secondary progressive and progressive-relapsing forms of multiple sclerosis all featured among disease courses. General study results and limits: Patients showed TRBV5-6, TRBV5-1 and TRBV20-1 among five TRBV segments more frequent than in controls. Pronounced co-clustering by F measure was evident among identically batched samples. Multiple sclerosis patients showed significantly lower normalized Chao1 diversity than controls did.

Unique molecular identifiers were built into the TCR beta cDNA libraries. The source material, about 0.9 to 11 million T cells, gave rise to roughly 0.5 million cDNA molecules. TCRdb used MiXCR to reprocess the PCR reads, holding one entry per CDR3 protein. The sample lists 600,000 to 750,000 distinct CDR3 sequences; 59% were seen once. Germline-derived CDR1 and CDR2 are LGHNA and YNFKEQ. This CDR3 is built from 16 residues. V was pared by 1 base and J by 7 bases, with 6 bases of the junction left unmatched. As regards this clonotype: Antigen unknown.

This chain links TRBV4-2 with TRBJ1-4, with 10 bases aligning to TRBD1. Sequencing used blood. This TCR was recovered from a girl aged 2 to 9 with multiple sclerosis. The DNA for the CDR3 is TGTGCCAGCAGCCAAGTTTGGGACAGGGGAAGTGAAAAACTGTTTTTT. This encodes CASSQVWDRGSEKLFF.